A selection of T cell receptor beta chains follows, all from one sample in a study of CD8 T cells in ankylosing spondylitis. From the 5' RACE reads, TCRdb called clonotypes with MiXCR, one entry per CDR3 protein. The data show about 200,000 distinct CDR3 sequences, about 26% seen once. The sample taken for sequencing was blood, either unsorted or a sorted T cell fraction (not recorded which). The receptors here all came from a male donor with ankylosing spondylitis or in good health (not recorded which). CDR3s include the opening cysteine and the closing phenylalanine or tryptophan. D genes are given only for firm matches. Size tells how often a clone was seen (once, few, many) or the class of an expanded clone, and some rows leave it out.

v_call	clone_size	j_call	d_call	cdr3_aa	cdr3_nt
TRBV23-1	.	TRBJ2-7	TRBD2	CAQDLAGGPYEQYF	TGCGCCCAGGATCTGGCGGGAGGGCCCTACGAGCAGTACTTC
TRBV5-6	.	TRBJ2-3	.	CASSVRPGSTGTQYF	TGTGCCAGCAGCGTTCGACCGGGAAGCACAGGTACGCAGTATTTT
TRBV20-1	.	TRBJ2-4	.	CSASRGLAKNIQYF	TGCAGTGCCTCCCGAGGGTTGGCCAAAAACATTCAGTACTTC
TRBV5-8	.	TRBJ2-3	TRBD1	CASSSGQGGDTQYF	TGTGCCAGCAGCTCCGGACAGGGAGGAGATACGCAGTATTTT
TRBV4-2	many	TRBJ2-2	TRBD2	CASSQEASGVNTGELFF	TGTGCCAGCAGCCAAGAGGCTAGCGGGGTGAACACCGGGGAGCTGTTTTTT
TRBV29-1	many	TRBJ2-3	TRBD1	CSVEGGTGGMNTQYF	TGCAGCGTTGAAGGGGGGACAGGGGGCATGAATACGCAGTATTTT
TRBV4-3	few	TRBJ2-1	TRBD2	CASSQLLAGAYNEQFF	TGCGCCAGCAGCCAGCTACTAGCGGGGGCCTACAATGAGCAGTTCTTC
TRBV9	many	TRBJ1-2	.	CASSVADIVGYTF	TGTGCCAGCAGCGTAGCTGACATAGTTGGCTACACCTTC
TRBV6-1	.	TRBJ2-7	TRBD1	CASSRGQLGEQYF	TGTGCCAGCAGTAGGGGACAGCTGGGCGAGCAGTACTTC
TRBV20-1	few	TRBJ2-1	.	CSASALERTIYNEQFF	TGCAGTGCTAGTGCTCTGGAGCGGACGATCTACAATGAGCAGTTCTTC
TRBV6-1	.	TRBJ1-5	.	CASSTRGSGNQPQHF	TGTGCCAGCAGTACAAGGGGAAGTGGCAATCAGCCCCAGCATTTT
TRBV4-3	many	TRBJ2-1	.	CASSQNDRSYNEQFF	TGCGCCAGCAGCCAAAACGATCGGTCCTACAATGAGCAGTTCTTC
TRBV20-1	few	TRBJ2-7	.	CSAREMSSYEQYF	TGCAGTGCTAGAGAAATGAGCTCCTACGAGCAGTACTTC
TRBV4-2	.	TRBJ2-5	TRBD2	CASSHLIAGVGETQYF	TGTGCCAGCAGCCATCTGATAGCGGGAGTCGGAGAGACCCAGTACTTC
TRBV7-2	.	TRBJ2-1	.	CASSQRYNEQFF	TGTGCCAGCAGCCAGAGATACAATGAGCAGTTCTTC
TRBV5-1	many	TRBJ1-2	.	CASSLAGGYGYTF	TGCGCCAGCAGCTTGGCTGGGGGCTACGGCTACACCTTC
TRBV5-1	.	TRBJ2-1	TRBD1	CASSLAGQELNEQFF	TGCGCCAGCAGCTTGGCGGGACAGGAACTCAATGAGCAGTTCTTC
TRBV5-5	.	TRBJ2-1	.	CASSLAQDYNEQFF	TGTGCCAGCAGCTTAGCACAGGACTACAATGAGCAGTTCTTC
TRBV10-1	few	TRBJ2-1	.	CASSEIGQNNEQFF	TGCGCCAGCAGTGAGATAGGACAGAACAATGAGCAGTTCTTC
TRBV11-2	.	TRBJ2-5	TRBD2	CASSLSGTSGQGTQYF	TGTGCCAGCAGCTTATCCGGGACTAGCGGCCAGGGGACCCAGTACTTC
TRBV4-1	many	TRBJ2-5	.	CASSQGGKRLQETQYF	TGCGCCAGCAGCCAAGGGGGGAAAAGGCTTCAAGAGACCCAGTACTTC
TRBV9	.	TRBJ2-1	.	CASSVNDYSYNEQFF	TGTGCCAGCAGCGTAAACGACTATTCCTACAATGAGCAGTTCTTC
TRBV20-1	many	TRBJ1-5	TRBD1	CSARQSGRGRDQPQHF	TGCAGTGCCCGTCAATCCGGCAGGGGGCGAGATCAGCCCCAGCATTTT
TRBV7-3	few	TRBJ2-3	TRBD2	CASSLKSRWLAGSVGTDTQYF	TGTGCCAGCAGCTTAAAGTCTCGCTGGCTAGCGGGGAGCGTTGGCACAGATACGCAGTATTTT
TRBV20-1	.	TRBJ2-1	TRBD2	CSASPPGGGSYNEQFF	TGCAGTGCTAGTCCCCCGGGTGGCGGGAGCTACAATGAGCAGTTCTTC
TRBV4-3	many	TRBJ2-3	TRBD2	CASSQVAGTTDTQYF	TGCGCCAGCAGCCAGGTAGCGGGCACCACAGATACGCAGTATTTT
TRBV4-1	many	TRBJ2-1	TRBD2	CASSQAVLAGEGEQFF	TGCGCCAGCAGCCAAGCGGTACTAGCGGGAGAGGGTGAGCAGTTCTTC
TRBV20-1	.	TRBJ1-4	.	CSAREGSGAANEKLFF	TGCAGTGCTAGAGAAGGGAGTGGAGCGGCTAATGAAAAACTGTTTTTT
TRBV10-3	.	TRBJ2-3	.	CAISESRAASTDTQYF	TGTGCCATCAGTGAGTCTCGAGCGGCCAGCACAGATACGCAGTATTTT
TRBV25-1	few	TRBJ2-1	TRBD2	CASSASGRADGEQFF	TGTGCCAGCAGTGCAAGCGGGAGGGCCGATGGGGAGCAGTTCTTC
TRBV3-1	many	TRBJ2-5	TRBD1	CASSQPDRGETQYF	TGTGCCAGCAGCCAGCCCGACAGGGGCGAGACCCAGTACTTC
TRBV18	many	TRBJ2-7	.	CASSPGPTTPYEQYF	TGTGCCAGCTCACCTGGACCGACGACGCCCTACGAGCAGTACTTC
TRBV7-2	few	TRBJ2-7	.	CASSRGAVGSYEQYF	TGTGCCAGCAGCCGGGGGGCGGTTGGCTCCTACGAGCAGTACTTC